Here is one TCR beta chain with its context. Its antigen remains unknown. The data stem from a study of OX40 agonist ivuxolimab in advanced cancers. As for the study in general: Patients were dosed with the agonistic anti-OX40 (CD134) antibody ivuxolimab. General study points: Part of the nonresponder group also had normalized T-cell clonal expansion that was low.

CDR3 length: 15 amino acids. J gave up 2 bases and V 1 base, and 3 bases lay outside the gene matches. Germline CDR1 is SGHNT and CDR2 is YENEEA. TCRdb's table, derived via immunoSEQ multiplex PCR, lists solely in-frame clones and lacks some. Of some 90,000 clones in the sample, roughly 84% were seen once. The receptor's source is an adult with an advanced solid tumor such as melanoma, head and neck, liver or kidney cancer. The rearrangement uses TRBV11-3 and TRBJ2-3; 7 bases align to TRBD2. The material was CD4+ or CD8+ T cells sorted from blood, obtained in a trial of the OX40 agonist ivuxolimab. In DNA form, the CDR3 reads TGTGCCAGCAGCTTAGGGCTAGCGGACACAGATACGCAGTATTTT. The encoded protein is CASSLGLADTDTQYF.